The 26 T cell receptor beta chains below all came from one sample that was sequenced in a study of blood T cell repertoires in COVID-19. TCRdb's table, derived via immunoSEQ multiplex PCR, lists solely in-frame clones and lacks some. This sample has around 400,000 clones, with around 87% found just once. The sample taken for sequencing was peripheral blood. The receptors shown here come from a woman aged 55-75 years with COVID-19, enrolled during active disease.

This chain joins TRBV2 and TRBJ1-2; D might be TRBD1 (5 bases). CDR3 length equals 15 residues. Trimming pared 8 bases from V and 4 bases from J, leaving 20 bases between. Germline V gives CDR1 SNHLY, CDR2 FYNNEI. CDR3 protein: CASSAGWGVGYGYTF. CDR3 DNA sequence: TGTGCCAGCTCGGCAGGGTGGGGTGTGGGCTATGGCTACACCTTC.

The table lists this clone with many counts. The rearrangement uses TRBV2 and TRBJ1-2; no firm D call. The germline V gene has CDR1 SNHLY and CDR2 FYNNEI. The ends were cut back, 5 bases at V and 2 bases at J, with 6 bases in the middle. The CDR3 runs 12 residues. CDR3 in DNA: TGTGCCAGCAGTCTTCTCAACTATGGCTACACCTTC. Protein: CASSLLNYGYTF. Supplemented by reference TRBV2 and TRBJ1-2, the full variable domain reads EPEVTQTPSHQVTQMGQEVILRCVPISNHLYFYWYRQILGQKVEFLVSFYNNEISEKSEIFDDQFSVERPDGSNFTLKIRSTKLEDSAMYFCASSLLNYGYTFGSGTRLTVV.

The V call is TRBV1, the J call TRBJ2-7; the table's D call, TRBD2, was not checked against the DNA. TRBV1 is termed a pseudogene. The CDR3 totals 17 residues. CDR3 protein: CTSSQDGASGGPDEQYF. CDR3 bases: TGCACCAGCAGCCAAGATGGGGCTAGCGGGGGGCCTGACGAGCAGTACTTC.

The V gene is TRBV18, the J gene TRBJ2-7; 7 positions match TRBD1. With V trimmed by 0 bases and J by 7 bases, 9 bases remained unmatched. The germline V gene has CDR1 KGHSH and CDR2 LQKENI. This CDR3 has 15 amino acids. Here the CDR3 reads CASSPPVDRAGEQYF. CDR3 nucleotides: TGTGCCAGCTCACCACCCGTTGACAGGGCTGGGGAGCAGTACTTC.

This clone was recorded a few times. This chain connects TRBV27 to TRBJ2-2; 9 bases map to TRBD1. Trimming took 6 bases from V and 0 from J; bases not matched to a gene: 8. This CDR3 region has 17 residues. Germline loops: CDR1 MNHEY, CDR2 SMNVEV (reference sequence). CDR3 DNA sequence: TGTGCCAGCAGCCGAACGGGACAGGGAGCGAACACCGGGGAGCTGTTTTTT. Amino acids: CASSRTGQGANTGELFF.

This clone was detected a few times. The rearrangement joins TRBV14 to TRBJ2-7; possibly TRBD2 for D (5 bases). V lost 3 bases, J lost 4 bases, and 13 bases lay in between. Per the germline V gene, CDR1 is SGHDN and CDR2 is FVKESK. This CDR3 has 14 residues. As DNA, the CDR3 is TGTGCCAGCAGCCAGGGCCTTGGAGGATACGAGCAGTACTTC. Protein: CASSQGLGGYEQYF.

This clone has just a few counts. The chain uses TRBV19 and TRBJ1-6, with TRBD1 matching 8 bases. The J segment lost 8 bases and the V segment lost 6 bases, leaving 6 bases of the junction unmatched. CDR1 is LNHDA, CDR2 SQIVND, per germline (reference sequence). The CDR3 covers 14 residues. Here the CDR3 DNA reads TGTGCCAGTAGGAAGGGGACAGGCGATTCACCCCTCCACTTT. Translating it yields CASRKGTGDSPLHF.

This clone was detected once. CDR3: CASSVTQGSGNTIYF. CDR3 nucleotide sequence: TGTGCCAGCAGCGTGACACAGGGTTCTGGAAACACCATATATTTT. The V call is TRBV9, the J call TRBJ1-3; TRBD1 might be the D (6 bases). V lost 2 bases, J lost 1 base, and 10 bases lay in between. The V gene's germline CDR1 is SGDLS and CDR2 YYNGEE. The CDR3 spans 15 residues. Full variable domain (rest looked up from reference TRBV9 and TRBJ1-3): DSGVTQTPKHLITATGQRVTLRCSPRSGDLSVYWYQQSLDQGLQFLIQYYNGEERAKGNILERFSAQQFPDLHSELNLSSLELGDSALYFCASSVTQGSGNTIYFGEGSWLTVV.

This rearrangement joins TRBV10-3 to TRBJ2-3; the match to TRBD2 covers 9 bases. Germline V CDR1 and CDR2: ENHRY, SYGVKD. The V segment lost 6 bases and the J segment 6 bases; nucleotides outside the gene matches: 7. CDR3 length: 14 residues. CDR3 protein: CAIRVAGAGDTQYF. The CDR3 nucleotides read TGTGCCATCAGGGTAGCGGGGGCCGGGGATACGCAGTATTTT.

The chain recombines TRBV1 with TRBJ2-7; TRBD2 is the table's D call and was not checked against the DNA. TRBV1 is an annotated pseudogene. The CDR3 sequence is 17 residues long. For the CDR3, the DNA is TGCACCAGCAGCCAAGGGGGACTAGCGGGGGGAACATCCGAGCAGTACTTC. Amino acid sequence: CTSSQGGLAGGTSEQYF.

This clone was picked up a small number of times. The chain has TRBV30 and TRBJ1-5; TRBD1 aligns across 8 bases. J gave up 6 bases and V 4 bases, and 5 bases lay outside the gene matches. Germline V gene data show CDR1 as GTSNPN and CDR2 as SVGIG (reference sequence). The CDR3 runs 13 residues. CDR3 nucleotides: TGTGCCTGGAACGGACAGGGCGGTCAGCCCCAGCATTTT. Protein: CAWNGQGGQPQHF.

The chain recombines TRBV6-2 or TRBV6-3 with TRBJ2-7; 7 bases fit TRBD1. J gave up 2 bases and V 4 bases, and 5 bases lay outside the gene matches. The CDR3 has 14 amino acids. CDR1 is MNHEY and CDR2 is SVGEGT in the germline V gene. The DNA for the CDR3 is TGTGCCAGCAGTTTACAGGGGACCCCCTACGAGCAGTACTTC. This sequence encodes CASSLQGTPYEQYF.

For this clone: The junction differs from germline at one of its ends, possibly a read error. The chain recombines TRBV6-6 with TRBJ1-3; 9 nucleotides line up with TRBD1. Germline CDR1 reads MNHNY; CDR2 reads SVGAGI (reference sequence). The CDR3 is 15 amino acids. The CDR3 nucleotides read TGTGCCAGCAGCCGCGGACAGGGGATTGGAGACACCATATATTTT. It encodes CASSRGQGIGDTIYF.

The rearrangement uses TRBV10-3 and TRBJ2-3; 7 bases match TRBD1. The germline V gene has CDR1 ENHRY and CDR2 SYGVKD. V shed 4 bases, J shed 5 bases, and the junction held 6 bases outside the gene matches. The CDR3 has 14 residues. The CDR3: CAISVEQGKDTQYF. The CDR3 bases are TGTGCCATCAGTGTAGAACAGGGGAAAGATACGCAGTATTTT.

The gene calls are TRBV4-1 and TRBJ1-1, with D perhaps TRBD1 (6 bases). Germline CDR1 and CDR2: MGHRA and YSYEKL. This CDR3 spans 14 amino acids. Trimming removed 0 bases from V and 9 bases from J, with 14 bases in between. The DNA of the CDR3 is TGCGCCAGCAGCCAAGACGAGAAAGGACAGAAAGCTTTCTTT. Translated: CASSQDEKGQKAFF.

The V call is TRBV5-8, the J call TRBJ1-6; 10 bases align to TRBD1. Germline trimming cut 1 base from V and 9 bases from J; bases unmatched to any gene: 4. Germline-derived CDR1 and CDR2 are SGHTS and YDEGEE. The CDR3 covers 15 residues. The CDR3 DNA reads as TGTGCCAGCAGCTTGATAAGGGACAGGGGTTCACCCCTCCACTTT. Its translation is CASSLIRDRGSPLHF.

The J gene is TRBJ2-4, the V gene TRBV7-9, with D perhaps matching TRBD2 (6 bases). CDR3 length: 16 residues. V shed 4 bases and J shed 3 bases, with 16 bases lying between them. Germline CDR1 SEHNR, CDR2 FQNEAQ (reference sequence). CDR3 protein: CASSWGTGDDKNIQYF. CDR3 bases: TGTGCCAGCAGCTGGGGGACGGGGGACGACAAAAACATTCAGTACTTC.

V is TRBV5-5 and J is TRBJ2-1; tentative D call: TRBD2 (5 bases). V lost 5 bases and J 0 bases, leaving 12 bases between the germline ends. The CDR3 totals 15 residues. In germline, CDR1 is SGHKS, CDR2 YYEKEE (reference sequence). CDR3: CASSVMGDSYNEQFF. The CDR3, as DNA: TGTGCCAGCAGTGTGATGGGAGACTCCTACAATGAGCAGTTCTTC.

V and J are TRBV3-1 (or the pseudogene TRBV3-2) and TRBJ1-2; possibly TRBD1 for D (6 bases). The CDR3 sequence is 14 residues long. Trimming pared 2 bases from V and 4 bases from J, leaving 11 bases between. Germline V gene sequence: CDR1 LGHDT, CDR2 YNNKEL (reference sequence). The CDR3 loop reads CASSQSDRSYGYTF. The DNA of the CDR3 is TGTGCCAGCAGCCAATCCGACAGGAGCTATGGCTACACCTTC.

The chain links TRBV9 to TRBJ1-2; 11 bases line up with TRBD1. J was trimmed by 7 bases and V by 4 bases; bases with no gene match: 9. This CDR3 is built from 15 residues. Germline-derived CDR1 and CDR2 are SGDLS and YYNGEE. The CDR3 is CASSSDRGRFFGYTF. The CDR3 coding sequence is TGTGCCAGCAGCTCGGACAGGGGGCGCTTTTTTGGCTACACCTTC.

This chain joins TRBV7-9 and TRBJ2-1, with TRBD2 matching 11 bases. CDR3 length: 16 amino acids. V shed 5 bases and J 5 bases; nucleotides not matched to a gene: 8. Germline values: CDR1 SEHNR, CDR2 FQNEAQ (reference sequence). This CDR3 is CASSRWLAGGNNEQFF. The CDR3 DNA is TGTGCCAGCAGCCGCTGGCTAGCGGGGGGAAACAATGAGCAGTTCTTC.

The chain joins TRBV29-1 to TRBJ1-2; a possible D gene is TRBD1 (5 bases). Trimming shortened V by 3 bases and J by 6 bases, and 5 bases separated the two germline ends. The CDR3 is made up of 10 amino acids. The germline V gene encodes CDR1 SQVTM and CDR2 ANQGSEA. This chain's CDR3 is CSVEGHGYTF. CDR3 in DNA: TGCAGCGTTGAGGGGCATGGCTACACCTTC.

This clone was seen only a few times. V and J are TRBV2 and TRBJ2-7; 9 bases are shared with TRBD2. J was trimmed by 2 bases and V by 5 bases; bases with no gene match: 4. The CDR3 consists of 14 residues. Germline loops: CDR1 SNHLY, CDR2 FYNNEI. The CDR3 reads CASSNSGGAYEQYF. CDR3 DNA: TGTGCCAGCAGTAATAGCGGGGGTGCCTACGAGCAGTACTTC.

The rearrangement links TRBV11-3 to TRBJ2-3, with a tentative D call TRBD1 (6 bases). CDR3 length equals 13 residues. V lost 4 bases and J 8 bases, leaving 13 bases between the germline ends. Germline values: CDR1 SGHNT, CDR2 YENEEA. The CDR3 bases are TGTGCCAGCAGCTCCCGACAGGCTGGTACGCAGTATTTT. It codes for CASSSRQAGTQYF.

V is TRBV7-9 and J is TRBJ2-5; no reliable D call. Germline CDR1 and CDR2: SEHNR and FQNEAQ (reference sequence). The CDR3 loop spans 15 amino acids. The V gene lost 1 base and the J gene lost 2 bases, with 11 bases spanning the gap. This chain's CDR3 is CASSLGTRLQETQYF. The CDR3 DNA sequence: TGTGCCAGCAGCTTAGGAACACGATTGCAAGAGACCCAGTACTTC.

This clone has a single count. This chain joins TRBV5-1 and TRBJ1-1; 7 bases align to TRBD1. Losses at the gene ends were 3 bases for V and 5 bases for J; bases not matched to a gene: 7. Germline V gene data show CDR1 as SGHRS and CDR2 as YFSETQ. The CDR3 covers 14 residues. The CDR3 DNA reads TGCGCCAGCAGCTCCGGACAGGTATTTACTGAAGCTTTCTTT. Translating it yields CASSSGQVFTEAFF. The variable domain in full, completed from reference TRBV5-1 and TRBJ1-1, reads KAGVTQTPRYLIKTRGQQVTLSCSPISGHRSVSWYQQTPGQGLQFLFEYFSETQRNKGNFPGRFSGRQFSNSRSEMNVSTLELGDSALYLCASSSGQVFTEAFFGQGTRLTVV.